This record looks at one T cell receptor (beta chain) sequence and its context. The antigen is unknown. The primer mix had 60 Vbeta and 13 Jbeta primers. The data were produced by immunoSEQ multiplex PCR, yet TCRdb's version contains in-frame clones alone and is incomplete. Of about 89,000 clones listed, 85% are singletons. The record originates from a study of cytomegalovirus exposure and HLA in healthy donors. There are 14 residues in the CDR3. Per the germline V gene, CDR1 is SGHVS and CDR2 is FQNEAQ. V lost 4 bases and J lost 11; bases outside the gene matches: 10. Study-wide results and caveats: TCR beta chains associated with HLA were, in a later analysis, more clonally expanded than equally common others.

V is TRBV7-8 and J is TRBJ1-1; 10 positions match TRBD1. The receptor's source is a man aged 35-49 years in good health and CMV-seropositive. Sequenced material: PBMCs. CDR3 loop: CASSSPGQGTMAFF. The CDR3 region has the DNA TGTGCCAGCAGCTCCCCGGGACAGGGGACTATGGCTTTCTTT.